These 31 T cell receptor beta chains were all obtained from the same sample, sequenced in a study of blood T cell repertoires in COVID-19 (dated by TCRdb to 2018 to 2021). Library preparation was by the immunoSEQ multiplex PCR assay. What TCRdb holds here is the immuneACCESS table cut down to in-frame rearrangements. Part of the clones is not present; checked against another copy, under half of the missing clones reflect an unresolved V gene, and the others are unexplained. The sample table contains approximately 250,000 clones; only one count was recorded for about 87% of them. The top ten hold over 8.5% of the sample. Sample: peripheral blood. These receptors originate from a human donor in a cohort sampled during active COVID-19.

V gene TRBV4-1 combines with J gene TRBJ2-7, with TRBD1 identical over 9 bases. V gave up 3 bases and J gave up 2 bases; unmatched junction bases: 8. The CDR3 contains 16 residues. Germline CDR1 is MGHRA and CDR2 is YSYEKL. The DNA of the CDR3 is TGCGCCAGCAGCCAGGACCGGACAGGGGAAGCCTACGAGCAGTACTTC. Translation: CASSQDRTGEAYEQYF.

The rearrangement joins TRBV4-3 to TRBJ2-2, with TRBD1 matching over 7 bases. Trimming took 1 base from V and 7 from J; bases not matched to a gene: 3. This CDR3 is built from 14 residues. The germline V gene has CDR1 LGHNA and CDR2 YSLEER. DNA of the CDR3: TGCGCCAGCAGCCAAGCCAGGGGGTTCGGGGAGCTGTTTTTT. This codes for CASSQARGFGELFF.

The rearrangement links TRBV14 to TRBJ1-1, with 9 positions matching TRBD1. The V and J ends lost 4 bases and 6 bases, in that order; junction bases with no gene match: 15. Per germline, CDR1 SGHDN and CDR2 FVKESK. This CDR3 spans 17 amino acids. CDR3 region: CASSRFVSGTGIAEAFF. Written as DNA, the CDR3 is TGTGCCAGCAGCCGCTTCGTCTCCGGGACAGGGATTGCTGAAGCTTTCTTT.

V is TRBV15 and J is TRBJ1-4, with 8 positions matching TRBD1. CDR1 is LNHNV and CDR2 is YYDKDF in the germline V gene (reference sequence). The junction had 10 bases not matched to a gene; V was cut back by 5 bases and J by 2 bases. The CDR3 has 17 residues. The CDR3 loop reads CATSPGQGASTNEKLFF. The CDR3 DNA reads TGTGCCACCAGCCCAGGTCAGGGGGCTTCGACTAATGAAAAACTGTTTTTT.

This clone came up many times. The chain carries TRBV21-1 and TRBJ2-2; the D call in the table, TRBD1, was not verified against the DNA. TRBV21-1 is annotated as a pseudogene. The CDR3 loop spans 16 amino acids. The CDR3 DNA reads TGTGCCAGCAGCGCCCGTGACAGGTTGAACACCGGGGAGCTGTTTTTT. This codes for CASSARDRLNTGELFF.

The count of this clone is one. The gene calls are TRBV5-1 and TRBJ1-1, with D possibly matching TRBD1 (5 bases). The CDR3 loop spans 14 amino acids. V was cut by 4 bases and J by 1 base, with 11 bases left in between. Germline V gene sequence: CDR1 SGHRS, CDR2 YFSETQ. The CDR3: CASSGETANTEAFF. In DNA form, the CDR3 reads TGCGCCAGCAGCGGAGAGACAGCGAACACTGAAGCTTTCTTT.

The V call is TRBV2, the J call TRBJ1-5; maybe TRBD1 (5 bases). The length of the CDR3 is 15 residues. Germline lookup yields CDR1 SNHLY and CDR2 FYNNEI. V dropped 2 bases and J dropped 9 bases, with 17 bases sitting between them. The CDR3, as DNA: TGTGCCAGCAGTGAACGGGGGGTCTCGGGTACGCCCCAGCATTTT. It translates to CASSERGVSGTPQHF.

The CDR3 coding sequence is TGTGCCAGCAGCCGAGACAGGTCTGGAAACACCATATATTTT. Translated: CASSRDRSGNTIYF. The J gene is TRBJ1-3, the V gene TRBV6-5; TRBD1 is a possible D gene (6 bases). V lost 6 bases and J 1 base, leaving 10 bases between the germline ends. Germline CDR1 and CDR2: MNHEY and SVGAGI. The CDR3 totals 14 residues.

V usage is TRBV5-4 and J usage is TRBJ2-7; the match to TRBD1 covers 12 bases. CDR3 length equals 16 residues. V lost 0 bases to trimming and J lost 6 bases; unmatched junction nucleotides: 7. The germline V gene encodes CDR1 SGHNT and CDR2 YYREEE (reference sequence). DNA of the CDR3: TGTGCCAGCAGCTTGGCCCGTGGGACAGGGGGCTTCGAGCAGTACTTC. It yields the protein CASSLARGTGGFEQYF.

The chain couples TRBV25-1 to TRBJ2-1; no clear D gene. V lost 3 bases, J lost 8 bases, and 20 bases lay in between. Germline V gene lookup returns CDR1 MGHDK and CDR2 SYGVNS. This CDR3 has 16 amino acids. The CDR3 loop is CASSDFGFPLEYEQFF. The CDR3 coding sequence is TGTGCCAGCAGTGACTTTGGGTTCCCTCTAGAGTATGAGCAGTTCTTC.

The rearrangement uses TRBV6-5 and TRBJ2-3; maybe TRBD2 (6 bases). Between the trimmed V and J ends, which lost 2 bases and 0 bases, there was a span of 9 bases. The V gene's germline CDR1 is MNHEY and CDR2 SVGAGI. The CDR3 is made up of 15 amino acids. CDR3 in amino acids: CASSYRGASTDTQYF. In DNA form, the CDR3 reads TGTGCCAGCAGTTACCGCGGGGCTAGCACAGATACGCAGTATTTT.

This sequence joins TRBV9 and TRBJ1-4, with a weak D call TRBD1 (5 bases). Germline V gene sequence: CDR1 SGDLS, CDR2 YYNGEE. The CDR3 runs to 13 residues. V lost 4 bases and J 10 bases, leaving 14 bases between the germline ends. The DNA of the CDR3 is TGTGCCAGCAGCCCCCAGGGAACGGGAAAACTGTTTTTT. Protein: CASSPQGTGKLFF.

The CDR3 reads CASSGDSSGGWPGAGELFF. The CDR3 DNA is TGTGCCAGCAGTGGCGACAGCTCCGGGGGATGGCCGGGCGCCGGGGAGCTGTTTTTT. The chain is built from TRBV2 and TRBJ2-2, with TRBD2 as a possible D gene (6 bases). With 4 bases removed from V and 6 bases from J, the gap between germline ends came to 27 bases. CDR1 and CDR2 (germline): SNHLY, FYNNEI. This CDR3 is built from 19 residues.

The chain couples TRBV28 to TRBJ2-7; 9 nucleotides align to TRBD2. The V gene end was trimmed by 4 bases and the J gene end by 3 bases; junction bases not matched to a gene: 13. There are 17 residues in the CDR3. The germline CDR1 and CDR2 sequences are MDHEN and SYDVKM. CDR3 sequence (DNA): TGTGCCAGCAGTTCTCCGGGTTTTAGCGGGAGACTCTACGAGCAGTACTTC. Protein product: CASSSPGFSGRLYEQYF.

V and J are TRBV21-1 and TRBJ2-6; no check of the table's D call, TRBD2, against the DNA was made. TRBV21-1 corresponds to a pseudogene. The CDR3 length is 16 residues. CDR3 DNA sequence: TGTGCCAGCAGCAAATTCCCGAGCTCTGGGGCCAACGTCCTGACTTTC. Its translation is CASSKFPSSGANVLTF.

The rearrangement uses TRBV6-5 and TRBJ2-5; 8 nucleotides align to TRBD1. CDR3 length equals 15 residues. With 6 bases clipped from V and 5 bases from J, the junction kept 11 bases outside the gene matches. Germline lookup yields CDR1 MNHEY and CDR2 SVGAGI. In DNA, the CDR3 is TGTGCCAGCAGCATTGACAGGGGAGTCGGGGAGACCCAGTACTTC. Residues: CASSIDRGVGETQYF.

This chain links TRBV28 with TRBJ2-5; 7 bases agree with TRBD2. The CDR3 extends over 16 amino acids. V was pared by 3 bases and J by 2 bases, with 9 bases of the junction left unmatched. The germline CDR1 and CDR2 sequences are MDHEN and SYDVKM. The CDR3 DNA reads as TGTGCCAGCAGTTTCGGGTCGGGAGGAGGTCAAGAGACCCAGTACTTC. This encodes CASSFGSGGGQETQYF.

This clone came up once. The CDR3: CASSYQQGDKQYF. The CDR3 DNA reads TGTGCCAGCAGTTACCAACAGGGAGATAAGCAGTACTTC. The chain couples TRBV7-9 to TRBJ2-7; D may be TRBD1 (6 bases). Germline V lookup: CDR1 SEHNR, CDR2 FQNEAQ (reference sequence). The CDR3 is 13 amino acids. The V gene lost 6 bases and the J gene lost 8 bases, with 17 bases spanning the gap.

V and J are TRBV27 and TRBJ2-3; D is unresolved. This CDR3 spans 12 amino acids. The ends were cut back, 5 bases at V and 0 bases at J, with 3 bases in the middle. Germline assignment: CDR1 MNHEY and CDR2 SMNVEV (reference sequence). The CDR3 here is CASSPSTDTQYF. The CDR3 DNA follows: TGTGCCAGCAGTCCGAGCACAGATACGCAGTATTTT.

This clone was recorded only once. This chain joins TRBV4-3 and TRBJ2-7; D uncertain. Germline V CDR1 and CDR2: LGHNA, YSLEER. This CDR3 has 17 amino acids. Trimming took off 0 bases at V and 1 base at J, with 16 bases between the two ends. The CDR3 here is CASSQEAMSGQSYEQYF. CDR3 DNA: TGCGCCAGCAGCCAAGAAGCGATGAGTGGCCAGTCCTACGAGCAGTACTTC.

This clone was counted only a few times. This chain joins TRBV9 and TRBJ2-1; D not resolved. Per the germline V gene, CDR1 is SGDLS and CDR2 is YYNGEE. CDR3 length equals 14 residues. V lost 3 bases, J lost 5 bases, and 12 bases lay in between. The CDR3 is CASSAITVNNEQFF. The CDR3, as DNA: TGTGCCAGCAGCGCAATAACAGTAAACAATGAGCAGTTCTTC.

V usage is TRBV2 and J usage is TRBJ2-4, with a weak D call TRBD1 (5 bases). The ends were cut back, 4 bases at V and 3 bases at J, with 13 bases in the middle. From germline, CDR1 is SNHLY and CDR2 FYNNEI. The CDR3 sequence is 15 residues long. CDR3 loop: CASSAERGNKNIQYF. The CDR3 DNA is TGTGCCAGCAGTGCCGAAAGGGGTAACAAAAACATTCAGTACTTC.

This chain connects TRBV4-2 to TRBJ2-7, with 7 positions matching TRBD1. With 6 bases clipped from V and 3 bases from J, the junction kept 8 bases outside the gene matches. Germline loops: CDR1 LGHNA, CDR2 YNFKEQ. This CDR3 region has 14 residues. In DNA, the CDR3 is TGTGCCAGCAGTCACCCGTGGACAGGCTACGAGCAGTACTTC. Amino acid sequence: CASSHPWTGYEQYF.

The V and J genes are TRBV12-3 or TRBV12-4 and TRBJ1-6; D gene uncertain. This CDR3 is 13 amino acids long. The V and J ends lost 2 bases and 8 bases respectively, with 7 bases between them. Here the CDR3 reads CASSLKEDSPLHF. CDR3 bases: TGTGCCAGCAGTTTAAAGGAGGATTCACCCCTCCACTTT.

The rearrangement uses TRBV9 and TRBJ1-2; D gene uncertain. Looked up from germline, CDR1 is SGDLS and CDR2 is YYNGEE. Trimming took off 2 bases at V and 6 bases at J, with 8 bases between the two ends. The CDR3 runs to 12 residues. CDR3 in DNA: TGTGCCAGCAGCGTCGGTAGCCATGGCTACACCTTC. Protein sequence: CASSVGSHGYTF.

As to this clone: A junction end diverges from the germline sequence, so it may reflect a read error. V is TRBV19 and J is TRBJ1-2; D is unclear. The CDR3 contains 10 residues. CDR1 is LNHDA, CDR2 SQIVND, per germline (reference sequence). This CDR3 is CASSWYGHTF. CDR3 nucleotide sequence: TGTGCCAGTAGTTGGTATGGCCACACCTTC.

The count of this clone is one. This sequence joins TRBV6-1 and TRBJ2-7; unclear D gene. Trimming shortened V by 2 bases and J by 3 bases, and 11 bases separated the two germline ends. This CDR3 has 14 amino acids. CDR1 MNHNS and CDR2 SASEGT come from the germline V gene. The CDR3 DNA sequence: TGTGCCAGCAGTGAACAGGCAGAAATCTACGAGCAGTACTTC. Its translation is CASSEQAEIYEQYF.

The chain uses TRBV18 and TRBJ2-6, with 7 positions matching TRBD1. Germline CDR1 and CDR2: KGHSH and LQKENI. CDR3 length equals 16 residues. J lost 4 bases, V lost 4 bases, and 7 bases had no gene match. DNA of the CDR3: TGTGCCAGCTCACGTAGACAGGGTACCGGGGCCAACGTCCTGACTTTC. Protein: CASSRRQGTGANVLTF.

This chain uses TRBV7-8 with TRBJ2-7; 7 bases fit TRBD1. The germline gives CDR1 SGHVS, CDR2 FQNEAQ. This CDR3 spans 15 amino acids. Germline trimming cut 5 bases from V and 4 bases from J; bases unmatched to any gene: 11. CDR3 residues: CASSETTTGLYEQYF. CDR3 bases: TGTGCCAGCAGCGAAACAACGACAGGGTTATACGAGCAGTACTTC. Full variable domain (missing parts from reference TRBV7-8 and TRBJ2-7): GAGVSQSPRYKVAKRGQDVALRCDPISGHVSLFWYQQALGQGPEFLTYFQNEAQLDKSGLPSDRFFAERPEGSVSTLKIQRTQQEDSAVYLCASSETTTGLYEQYFGPGTRLTVT.

This chain uses TRBV10-3 with TRBJ1-1; a possible D gene is TRBD1 (6 bases). Germline V gene data show CDR1 as ENHRY and CDR2 as SYGVKD. The CDR3 loop spans 15 amino acids. V was shortened by 6 bases and J by 0 bases, with 14 bases between the two germline ends. CDR3 coding DNA: TGTGCCATCAGCCACAGGGTTACGATGAACACTGAAGCTTTCTTT. Translating gives CAISHRVTMNTEAFF.

The CDR3 is CASSQGWGVEAFF. In DNA, the CDR3 is TGTGCCAGCAGCCAGGGATGGGGAGTTGAAGCTTTCTTT. The chain carries TRBV14 and TRBJ1-1, with no clear D. CDR3 size: 13 residues. CDR1 SGHDN and CDR2 FVKESK come from the germline V gene. V was trimmed by 3 bases and J by 7 bases, leaving 12 bases between them.